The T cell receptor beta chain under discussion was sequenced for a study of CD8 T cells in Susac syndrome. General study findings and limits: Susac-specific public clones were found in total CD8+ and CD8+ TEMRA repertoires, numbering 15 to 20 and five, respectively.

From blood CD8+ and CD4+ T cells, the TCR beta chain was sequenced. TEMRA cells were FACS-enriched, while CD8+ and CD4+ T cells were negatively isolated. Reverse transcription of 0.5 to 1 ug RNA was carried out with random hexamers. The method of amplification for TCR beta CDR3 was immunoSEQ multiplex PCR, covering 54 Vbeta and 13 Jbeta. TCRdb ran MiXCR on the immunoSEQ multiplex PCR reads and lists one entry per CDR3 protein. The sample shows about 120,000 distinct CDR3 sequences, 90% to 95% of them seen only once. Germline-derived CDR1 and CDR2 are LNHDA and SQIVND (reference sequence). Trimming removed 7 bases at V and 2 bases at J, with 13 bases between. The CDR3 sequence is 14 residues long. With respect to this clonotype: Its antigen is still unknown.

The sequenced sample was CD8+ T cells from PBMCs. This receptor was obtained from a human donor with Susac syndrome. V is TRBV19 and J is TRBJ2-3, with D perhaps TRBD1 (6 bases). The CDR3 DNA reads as TGTGCCAGTACTACGGACAGATACACAGATACGCAGTATTTT. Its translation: CASTTDRYTDTQYF.